One and the same sample provided the 4 T cell receptor beta chains below, sequenced in a study of blood T cell repertoires in COVID-19. Generated by immunoSEQ multiplex PCR, the TCRdb table keeps only in-frame clones and is missing some. The profile shows about 93,000 clones, about 80% of them singletons. Sequencing was carried out using peripheral blood. Every receptor here comes from a human donor in a cohort sampled during active COVID-19.

This clone has just a few counts. The chain recombines TRBV5-8 with TRBJ1-2; D is unclear. Trimming stripped 6 bases from V and 0 bases from J, with 12 bases between. In germline, CDR1 is SGHTS, CDR2 YDEGEE. The CDR3 runs 14 residues. CDR3 DNA: TGTGCCAGCATCTCTCCAGTTGCTAACTATGGCTACACCTTC. This gives the protein CASISPVANYGYTF.

The chain couples TRBV19 to TRBJ1-1, with D perhaps matching TRBD1 (6 bases). In germline, CDR1 is LNHDA, CDR2 SQIVND (reference sequence). This CDR3 spans 13 amino acids. The V end lost 5 bases, the J end lost 1 base, and 8 bases lay between the germline ends. CDR3 in DNA: TGTGCCAGTAGTCGGGACACGAACACTGAAGCTTTCTTT. Translated: CASSRDTNTEAFF.

The chain employs TRBV3-1 (or the pseudogene TRBV3-2) and TRBJ2-2, with TRBD1 as a possible D gene (6 bases). The CDR3 extends over 14 amino acids. Germline CDR1 reads LGHDT; CDR2 reads YNNKEL (reference sequence). The germline V and J ends were trimmed by 2 bases and 6 bases, with 10 bases remaining between them. CDR3 sequence: CASSQRTGPGELFF. The CDR3, as DNA: TGTGCCAGCAGCCAAAGAACAGGGCCCGGGGAGCTGTTTTTT.

The chain recombines TRBV19 with TRBJ1-1, with D unclear. This CDR3 comprises 15 residues. Germline V gene lookup returns CDR1 LNHDA and CDR2 SQIVND (reference sequence). Trimming shortened V by 1 base and J by 0 bases, and 9 bases separated the two germline ends. CDR3 in amino acids: CASSIVSGMNTEAFF. DNA of the CDR3: TGTGCCAGTAGTATAGTATCCGGGATGAACACTGAAGCTTTCTTT. The full variable domain, with the rest looked up from reference TRBV19 and TRBJ1-1, is DGGITQSPKYLFRKEGQNVTLSCEQNLNHDAMYWYRQDPGQGLRLIYYSQIVNDFQKGDIAEGYSVSREKKESFPLTVTSAQKNPTAFYLCASSIVSGMNTEAFFGQGTRLTVV.